This TCR beta chain was documented in a study of T cell changes during pregnancy in multiple sclerosis. Produced via immunoSEQ multiplex PCR; TCRdb's table is partial and in-frame only. The repertoire includes tens of thousands of clones, around nine tenths of them detected once, and roughly 3.3% sits in the top ten. The CDR3 sequence is 16 residues long. J lost 2 bases, V lost 5 bases, and 4 bases had no gene match. Germline CDR1 reads LNHDA; CDR2 reads SQIVND (reference sequence). Sample: peripheral blood, taken after pregnancy. The rearrangement links TRBV19 to TRBJ2-3; 13 nucleotides align to TRBD2. The clonotype was recovered from a female donor in good health, enrolled as a control in a pregnancy study. CDR3 in amino acids: CASSVTSGGPTDTQYF. The DNA for the CDR3 is TGTGCCAGTAGTGTGACTAGCGGGGGGCCCACAGATACGCAGTATTTT.